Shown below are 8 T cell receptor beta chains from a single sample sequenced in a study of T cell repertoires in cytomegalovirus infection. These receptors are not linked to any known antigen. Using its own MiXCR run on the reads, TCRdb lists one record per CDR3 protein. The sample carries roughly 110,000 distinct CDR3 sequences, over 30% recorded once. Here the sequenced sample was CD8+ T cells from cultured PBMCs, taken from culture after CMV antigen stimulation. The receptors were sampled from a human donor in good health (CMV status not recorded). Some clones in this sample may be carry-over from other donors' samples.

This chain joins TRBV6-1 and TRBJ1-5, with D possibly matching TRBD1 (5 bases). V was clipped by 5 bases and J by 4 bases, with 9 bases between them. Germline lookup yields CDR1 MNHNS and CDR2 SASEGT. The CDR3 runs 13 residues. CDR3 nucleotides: TGTGCCAGCAGTTACAGGTCAAATCAGCCCCAGCATTTT. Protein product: CASSYRSNQPQHF.

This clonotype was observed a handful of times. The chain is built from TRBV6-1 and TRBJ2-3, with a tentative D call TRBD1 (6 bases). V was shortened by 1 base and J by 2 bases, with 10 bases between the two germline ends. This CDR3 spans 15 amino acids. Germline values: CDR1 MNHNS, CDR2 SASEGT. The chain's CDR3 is CASSEEDSFTDTQYF. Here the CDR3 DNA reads TGTGCCAGCAGTGAAGAGGACAGTTTCACAGATACGCAGTATTTT.

CDR3 residues: CASSGGTDTEAFF. CDR3 nucleotide sequence: TGTGCCAGCAGCGGAGGGACAGACACTGAAGCTTTCTTT. V and J are TRBV13 and TRBJ1-1; 7 nucleotides align to TRBD1. J was trimmed by 3 bases and V by 5 bases; bases with no gene match: 3. CDR3 length: 13 amino acids. CDR1 and CDR2 from the germline V gene are PRHDT and FYEKMQ (reference sequence).

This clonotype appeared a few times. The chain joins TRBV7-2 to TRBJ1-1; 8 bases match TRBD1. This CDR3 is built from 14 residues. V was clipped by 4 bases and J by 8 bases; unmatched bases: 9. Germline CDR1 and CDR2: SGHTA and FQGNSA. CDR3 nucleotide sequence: TGTGCCAGCAGCTCAGGACAGGGTGGAGAAGAAGCTTTCTTT. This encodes CASSSGQGGEEAFF.

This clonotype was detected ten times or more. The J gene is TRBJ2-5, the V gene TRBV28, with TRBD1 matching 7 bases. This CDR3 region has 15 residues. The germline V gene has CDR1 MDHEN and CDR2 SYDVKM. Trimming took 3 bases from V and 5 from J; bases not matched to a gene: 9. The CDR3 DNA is TGTGCCAGCAGTTTGGGACAGTCTAAGGTGGAGACCCAGTACTTC. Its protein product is CASSLGQSKVETQYF.

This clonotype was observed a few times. The CDR3 coding sequence is TGTGCCAGCAGGGCCACTTTAGGGGACCAAGAGACCCAGTACTTC. Translation: CASRATLGDQETQYF. The chain carries TRBV28 and TRBJ2-5, with a tentative D call TRBD1 (5 bases). Trimming removed 6 bases at V and 0 bases at J, with 14 bases between. The CDR3 runs to 15 residues. The germline gives CDR1 MDHEN, CDR2 SYDVKM.

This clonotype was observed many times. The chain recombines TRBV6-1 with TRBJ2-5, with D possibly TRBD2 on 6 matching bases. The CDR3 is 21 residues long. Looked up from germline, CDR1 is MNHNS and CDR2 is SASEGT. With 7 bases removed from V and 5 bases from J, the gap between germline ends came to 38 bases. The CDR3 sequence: CASTQPPGGAQPRLGQETQYF. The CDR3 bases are TGTGCCAGCACCCAACCCCCCGGAGGGGCTCAACCGCGCTTGGGGCAGGAGACCCAGTACTTC.

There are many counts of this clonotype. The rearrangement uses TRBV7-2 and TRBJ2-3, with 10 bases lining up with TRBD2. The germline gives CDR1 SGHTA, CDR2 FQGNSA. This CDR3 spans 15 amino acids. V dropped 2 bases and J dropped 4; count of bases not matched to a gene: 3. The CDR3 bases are TGTGCCAGCAGCTTACTAGCGGGGGTGGCAGATACGCAGTATTTT. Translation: CASSLLAGVADTQYF.